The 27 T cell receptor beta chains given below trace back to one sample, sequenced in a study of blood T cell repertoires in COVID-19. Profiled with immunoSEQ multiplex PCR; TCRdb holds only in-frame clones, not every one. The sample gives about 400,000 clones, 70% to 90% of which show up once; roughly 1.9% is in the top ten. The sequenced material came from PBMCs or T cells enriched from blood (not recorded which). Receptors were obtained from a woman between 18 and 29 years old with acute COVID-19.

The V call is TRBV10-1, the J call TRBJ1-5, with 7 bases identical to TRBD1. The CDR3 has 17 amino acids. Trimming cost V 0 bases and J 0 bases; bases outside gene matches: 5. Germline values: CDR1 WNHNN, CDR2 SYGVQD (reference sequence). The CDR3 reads CASSESWTGSSNQPQHF. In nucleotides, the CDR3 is TGCGCCAGCAGTGAGTCCTGGACAGGAAGTAGCAATCAGCCCCAGCATTTT.

In nucleotides, the CDR3 is TGTGCCAGCACGCGAGGGGGGGCTAGCACAGATACGCAGTATTTT. Its protein product is CASTRGGASTDTQYF. The chain joins TRBV3-1 (or the pseudogene TRBV3-2) to TRBJ2-3; the D gene is possibly TRBD2 (7 bases). This CDR3 spans 15 amino acids. V shed 7 bases and J shed 0 bases, with 14 bases lying between them. CDR1 LGHDT and CDR2 YNNKEL come from the germline V gene (reference sequence).

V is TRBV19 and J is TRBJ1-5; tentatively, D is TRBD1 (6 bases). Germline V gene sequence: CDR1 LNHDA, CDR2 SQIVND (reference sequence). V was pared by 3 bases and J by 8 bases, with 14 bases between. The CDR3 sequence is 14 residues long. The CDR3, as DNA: TGTGCCAGTAGTATTGGACAGACAACTGAGCCCCAGCATTTT. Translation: CASSIGQTTEPQHF.

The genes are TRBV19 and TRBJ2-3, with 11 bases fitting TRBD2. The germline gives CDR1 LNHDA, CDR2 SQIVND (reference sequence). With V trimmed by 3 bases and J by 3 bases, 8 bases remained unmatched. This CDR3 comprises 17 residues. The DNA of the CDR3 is TGTGCCAGTAGTATGTACACTAGCGGGGGACGGACAGATACGCAGTATTTT. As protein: CASSMYTSGGRTDTQYF.

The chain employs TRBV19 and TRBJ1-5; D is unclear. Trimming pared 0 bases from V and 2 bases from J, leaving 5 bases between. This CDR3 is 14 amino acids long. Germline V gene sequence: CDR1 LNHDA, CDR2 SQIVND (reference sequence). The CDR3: CASSIDLGNQPQHF. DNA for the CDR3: TGTGCCAGTAGTATAGATCTCGGCAATCAGCCCCAGCATTTT.

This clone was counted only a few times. CDR3 nucleotides: TGTGCTAGTGGGTCTACAGAGAACACTGAAGCTTTCTTT. Amino acids: CASGSTENTEAFF. J is TRBJ1-1 and V is TRBV12-5; D not certain. The V gene lost 6 bases and the J gene lost 1 base, with 9 bases spanning the gap. CDR3 length: 13 residues. Germline V gene lookup returns CDR1 LGHNT and CDR2 FRNRAP.

The CDR3 coding sequence is TGTGCCAGCAGCCAAGGTCGGGGGAAGCAGTACTTC. Protein: CASSQGRGKQYF. The chain recombines TRBV3-1 (or the pseudogene TRBV3-2) with TRBJ2-7, with D maybe TRBD2 (6 bases). Trimming cost V 1 base and J 8 bases, with 9 bases left between them. CDR3 length: 12 amino acids. Germline CDR1 and CDR2: LGHDT and YNNKEL (reference sequence).

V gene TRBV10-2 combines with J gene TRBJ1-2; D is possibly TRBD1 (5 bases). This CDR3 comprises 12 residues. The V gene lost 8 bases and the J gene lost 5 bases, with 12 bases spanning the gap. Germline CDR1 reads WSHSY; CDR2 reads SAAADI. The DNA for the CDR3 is TGCGCCAGCTGGGGGGATAAATATGGCTACACCTTC. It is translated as CASWGDKYGYTF.

The CDR3 is CAWDKGGTGSYEQYF. CDR3 sequence (DNA): TGTGCCTGGGACAAGGGGGGGACGGGGTCCTACGAGCAGTACTTC. This chain uses TRBV30 with TRBJ2-7; D might be TRBD2 (7 bases). Per the germline V gene, CDR1 is GTSNPN and CDR2 is SVGIG (reference sequence). The CDR3 is made up of 15 amino acids. V was clipped by 5 bases and J by 1 base, with 18 bases between them. Together with reference TRBV30 and TRBJ2-7, the CDR3 gives the full variable domain: SQTIHQWPATLVQPVGSPLSLECTVEGTSNPNLYWYRQAAGRGLQLLFYSVGIGQISSEVPQNLSASRPQDRQFILSSKKLLLSDSGFYLCAWDKGGTGSYEQYFGPGTRLTVT.

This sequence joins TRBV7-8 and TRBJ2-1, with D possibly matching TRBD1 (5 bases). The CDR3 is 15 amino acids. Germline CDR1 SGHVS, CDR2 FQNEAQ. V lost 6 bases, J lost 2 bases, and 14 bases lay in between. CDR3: CASSSTGYPYNEQFF. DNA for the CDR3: TGTGCCAGCAGTTCTACAGGATACCCCTACAATGAGCAGTTCTTC.

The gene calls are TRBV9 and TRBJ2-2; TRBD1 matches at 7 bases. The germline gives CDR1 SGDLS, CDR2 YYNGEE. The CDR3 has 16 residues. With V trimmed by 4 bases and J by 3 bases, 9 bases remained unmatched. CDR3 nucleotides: TGTGCCAGCAGCTCGATGACAGGGTTACACACCGGGGAGCTGTTTTTT. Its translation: CASSSMTGLHTGELFF.

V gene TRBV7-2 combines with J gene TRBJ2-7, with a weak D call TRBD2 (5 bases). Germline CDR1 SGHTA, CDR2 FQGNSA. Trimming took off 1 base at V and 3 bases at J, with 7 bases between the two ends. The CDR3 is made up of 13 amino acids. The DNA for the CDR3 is TGTGCCAGCAGCTTAGGAGAGGGCTACGAGCAGTACTTC. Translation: CASSLGEGYEQYF.

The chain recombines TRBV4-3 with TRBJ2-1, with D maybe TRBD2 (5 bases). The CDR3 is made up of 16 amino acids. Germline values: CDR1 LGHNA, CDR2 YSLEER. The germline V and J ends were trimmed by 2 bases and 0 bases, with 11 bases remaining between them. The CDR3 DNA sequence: TGCGCCAGCAGCCAAAAAACTAGGAGCTCCTACAATGAGCAGTTCTTC. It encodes CASSQKTRSSYNEQFF.

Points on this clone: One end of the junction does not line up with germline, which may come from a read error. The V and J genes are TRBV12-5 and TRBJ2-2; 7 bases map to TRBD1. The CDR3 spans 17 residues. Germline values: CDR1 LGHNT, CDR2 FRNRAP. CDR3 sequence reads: CASGLARTGTKTGELFF. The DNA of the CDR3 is TGTGCTAGTGGTTTGGCACGGACAGGCACGAAGACCGGGGAGCTGTTTTTT.

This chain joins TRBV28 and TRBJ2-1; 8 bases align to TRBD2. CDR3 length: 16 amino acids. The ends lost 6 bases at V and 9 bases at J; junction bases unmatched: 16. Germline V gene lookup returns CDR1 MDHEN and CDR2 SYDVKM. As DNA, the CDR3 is TGTGCCAGCAGCACCTCCATCGGGAGGGGAGAGAGTGAGCAGTTCTTC. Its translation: CASSTSIGRGESEQFF.

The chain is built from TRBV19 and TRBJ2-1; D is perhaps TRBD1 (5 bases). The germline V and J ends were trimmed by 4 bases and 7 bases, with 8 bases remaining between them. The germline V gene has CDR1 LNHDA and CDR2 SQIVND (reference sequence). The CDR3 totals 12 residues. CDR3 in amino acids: CASSTSGNEQFF. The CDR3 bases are TGTGCCAGTAGTACCTCAGGGAATGAGCAGTTCTTC. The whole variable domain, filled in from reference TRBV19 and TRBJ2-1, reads DGGITQSPKYLFRKEGQNVTLSCEQNLNHDAMYWYRQDPGQGLRLIYYSQIVNDFQKGDIAEGYSVSREKKESFPLTVTSAQKNPTAFYLCASSTSGNEQFFGPGTRLTVL.

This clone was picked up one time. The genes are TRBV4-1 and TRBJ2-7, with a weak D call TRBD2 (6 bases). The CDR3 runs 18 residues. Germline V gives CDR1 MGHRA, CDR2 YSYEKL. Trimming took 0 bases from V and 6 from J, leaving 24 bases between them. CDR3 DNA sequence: TGCGCCAGCAGCCAAGATCCTGTGGAGGGTATGGGAGCCTTCGAGCAGTACTTC. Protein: CASSQDPVEGMGAFEQYF.

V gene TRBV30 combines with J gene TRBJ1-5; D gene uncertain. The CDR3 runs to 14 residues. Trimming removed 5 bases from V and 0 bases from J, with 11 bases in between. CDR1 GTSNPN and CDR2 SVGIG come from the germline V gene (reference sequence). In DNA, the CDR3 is TGTGCCTGGGCCCCAGGCCATAGCAATCAGCCCCAGCATTTT. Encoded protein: CAWAPGHSNQPQHF.

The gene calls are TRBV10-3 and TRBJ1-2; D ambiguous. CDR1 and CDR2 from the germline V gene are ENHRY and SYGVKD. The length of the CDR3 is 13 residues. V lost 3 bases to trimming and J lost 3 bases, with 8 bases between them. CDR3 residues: CAISDESHYGYTF. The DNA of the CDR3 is TGTGCCATCAGTGATGAGAGTCACTATGGCTACACCTTC.

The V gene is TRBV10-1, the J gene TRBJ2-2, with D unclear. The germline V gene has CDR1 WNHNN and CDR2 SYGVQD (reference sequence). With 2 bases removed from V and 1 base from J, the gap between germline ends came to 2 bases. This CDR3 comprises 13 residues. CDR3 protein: CASSELNTGELFF. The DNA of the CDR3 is TGCGCCAGCAGTGAGCTGAACACCGGGGAGCTGTTTTTT.

In DNA form, the CDR3 reads TGTGCCAGCAGCGCCGGCGAGGGACTAGCGGGGGTATACGAGCAGTACTTC. It encodes CASSAGEGLAGVYEQYF. V usage is TRBV7-9 and J usage is TRBJ2-7; 14 nucleotides match TRBD2. Germline assignment: CDR1 SEHNR and CDR2 FQNEAQ (reference sequence). V gave up 5 bases and J gave up 4 bases; unmatched junction bases: 10. CDR3 length equals 17 residues.

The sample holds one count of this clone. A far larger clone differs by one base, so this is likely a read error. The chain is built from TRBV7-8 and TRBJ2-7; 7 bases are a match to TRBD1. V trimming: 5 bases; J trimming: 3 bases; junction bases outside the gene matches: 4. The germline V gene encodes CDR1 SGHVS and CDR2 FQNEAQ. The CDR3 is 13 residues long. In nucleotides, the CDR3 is TGTGCCAGCAGCCGAGACAGGGACTACGAGCAGTACTTC. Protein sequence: CASSRDRDYEQYF.

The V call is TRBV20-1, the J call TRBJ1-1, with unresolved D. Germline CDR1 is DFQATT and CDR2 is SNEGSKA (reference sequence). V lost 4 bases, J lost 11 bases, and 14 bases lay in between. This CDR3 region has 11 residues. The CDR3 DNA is TGCAGTGCTACTACAGCGGTCGACGCTTTCTTT. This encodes CSATTAVDAFF.

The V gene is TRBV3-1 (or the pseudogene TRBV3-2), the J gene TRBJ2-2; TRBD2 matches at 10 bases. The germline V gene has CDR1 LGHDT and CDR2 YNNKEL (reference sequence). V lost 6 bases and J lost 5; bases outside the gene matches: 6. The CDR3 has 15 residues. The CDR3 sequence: CASSRLAGLTGELFF. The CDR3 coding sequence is TGTGCCAGCAGTCGACTAGCGGGTTTAACCGGGGAGCTGTTTTTT.

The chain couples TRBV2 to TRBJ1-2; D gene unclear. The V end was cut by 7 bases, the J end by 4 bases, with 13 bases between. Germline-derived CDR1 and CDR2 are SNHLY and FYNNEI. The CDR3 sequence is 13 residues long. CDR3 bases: TGTGCCAGCATGGGCAGGATCTTCTATGGCTACACCTTC. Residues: CASMGRIFYGYTF.

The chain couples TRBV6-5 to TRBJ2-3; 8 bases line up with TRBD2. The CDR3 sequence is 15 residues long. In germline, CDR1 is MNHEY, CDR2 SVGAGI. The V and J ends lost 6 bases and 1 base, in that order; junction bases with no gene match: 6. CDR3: CASRDPGLGTDTQYF. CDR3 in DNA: TGTGCCAGCAGAGATCCGGGACTAGGCACAGATACGCAGTATTTT.

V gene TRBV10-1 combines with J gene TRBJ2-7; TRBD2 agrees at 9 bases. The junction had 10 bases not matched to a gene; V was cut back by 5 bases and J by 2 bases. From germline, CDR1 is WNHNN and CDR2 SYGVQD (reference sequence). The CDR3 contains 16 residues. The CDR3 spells CASSNWTSAIPYEQYF. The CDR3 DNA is TGCGCCAGCAGTAACTGGACTAGCGCAATTCCCTACGAGCAGTACTTC.